This T cell receptor (beta chain) was sequenced for a study of blood T cell repertoires in COVID-19. Profiled with immunoSEQ multiplex PCR; TCRdb holds only in-frame clones, not every one. The sample records roughly 120,000 clones, about 82% being singletons. The CDR3 consists of 14 residues. Germline V gives CDR1 MNHNS, CDR2 SASEGT. V dropped 2 bases and J dropped 2 bases, with 8 bases sitting between them. Source material: peripheral blood. This receptor was obtained from a human donor in a cohort sampled during active COVID-19. The genes are TRBV6-1 and TRBJ2-3, with D possibly TRBD2 on 5 matching bases. The CDR3 nucleotides are TGTGCCAGCAGTGAACCGGGATCCACAGATACGCAGTATTTT. It translates to CASSEPGSTDTQYF.